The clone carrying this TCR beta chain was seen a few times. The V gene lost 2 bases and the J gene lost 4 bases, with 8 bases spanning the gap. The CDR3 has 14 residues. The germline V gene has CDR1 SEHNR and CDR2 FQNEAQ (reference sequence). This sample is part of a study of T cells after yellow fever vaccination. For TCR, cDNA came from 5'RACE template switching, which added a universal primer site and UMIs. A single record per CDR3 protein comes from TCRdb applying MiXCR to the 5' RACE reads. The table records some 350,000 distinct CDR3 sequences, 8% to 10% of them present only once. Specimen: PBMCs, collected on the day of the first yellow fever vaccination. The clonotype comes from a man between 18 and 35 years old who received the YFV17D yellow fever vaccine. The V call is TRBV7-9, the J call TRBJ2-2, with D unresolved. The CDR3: CASSLRTSTGELFF. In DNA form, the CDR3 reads TGTGCCAGCAGCTTACGGACCTCCACCGGGGAGCTGTTTTTT.